This T cell receptor beta chain is drawn from a study of T cells in Graves' hyperthyroidism and ophthalmopathy. The overall study: At initial diagnosis, before any treatment had begun, peripheral blood was obtained. Whole-study results and caveats: Blood also carried most thyroid clonotypes expanded above 0.001.

Of note for this clonotype: Antigen specificity is unknown.

V dropped 5 bases and J dropped 5; count of bases not matched to a gene: 12. The CDR3 loop spans 17 amino acids. Germline-derived CDR1 and CDR2 are SGHAT and FQNNGV. Amplified TCR beta CDR3 regions came from RNA transcripts. A set of HTBI primers served as the primers for a first-round RT-PCR of the TCR CDR3. TCRdb reprocessed the multiplex PCR reads via MiXCR and lists one record per CDR3 protein. This table has around 520,000 distinct CDR3 sequences, roughly a quarter appearing once. Exclusion followed for patients with uncontrolled infection, other autoimmune disease, pregnancy or lactation. The study based diagnoses on clinical symptoms, serum thyroxine and TRAb, thyroid ultrasound and orbital computed tomography.

J is TRBJ2-5 and V is TRBV11-2; TRBD2 matches 12 bases. Sequencing used blood. This receptor was obtained from a woman in her 30s with Graves' ophthalmopathy. Written as DNA, the CDR3 is TGTGCCAGCAGCCCTCGGACTAGCGGGGCAAGAGGGGAGACCCAGTACTTC. It translates to CASSPRTSGARGETQYF.